The next 9 T cell receptor beta chains were all read from a single sample in a study of blood T cell repertoires in COVID-19. Profiling relied on immunoSEQ multiplex PCR, and the TCRdb table lists in-frame clones only, not all of them. The sample has some 180,000 clones; roughly four fifths are singletons. Material: peripheral blood. Receptors originate from a middle-aged woman with COVID-19, enrolled during active disease.

This clone appeared once. The chain couples TRBV6-1 to TRBJ1-1, with a weak D call TRBD1 (5 bases). CDR3 length equals 15 residues. Looked up from germline, CDR1 is MNHNS and CDR2 is SASEGT. Trimming pared 1 base from V and 0 bases from J, leaving 9 bases between. The CDR3 nucleotides read TGTGCCAGCAGTGAAGGGGGCAGATTGAACACTGAAGCTTTCTTT. This codes for CASSEGGRLNTEAFF.

The genes are TRBV9 and TRBJ2-1; D unclear. V lost 5 bases to trimming and J lost 2 bases, with 14 bases between them. Germline CDR1 is SGDLS and CDR2 is YYNGEE. The length of the CDR3 is 15 residues. CDR3 amino acids: CASSDLGGPYNEQFF. CDR3 in DNA: TGTGCCAGCAGTGACTTGGGTGGTCCCTACAATGAGCAGTTCTTC. Together with reference TRBV9 and TRBJ2-1, the CDR3 gives the full variable domain: DSGVTQTPKHLITATGQRVTLRCSPRSGDLSVYWYQQSLDQGLQFLIQYYNGEERAKGNILERFSAQQFPDLHSELNLSSLELGDSALYFCASSDLGGPYNEQFFGPGTRLTVL.

This clone was found a few times. One end of the junction does not line up with germline, which may come from a read error. The chain carries TRBV2 and TRBJ2-7; TRBD2 matches at 8 bases. Germline V CDR1 and CDR2: SNHLY, FYNNEI. CDR3 size: 8 residues. The CDR3 loop reads CATAGTSF. DNA for the CDR3: TGTGCCACCGCCGGGACTAGCTTC.

This clone was detected only once. The chain links TRBV2 to TRBJ1-2; D is unclear. This CDR3 is built from 13 residues. Germline V lookup: CDR1 SNHLY, CDR2 FYNNEI. Trimming pared 3 bases from V and 8 bases from J, leaving 13 bases between. The CDR3 bases are TGTGCCAGCAGTGAGGCCCGCCTAGGAGGCTACACCTTC. Its translation is CASSEARLGGYTF.

This chain uses TRBV27 with TRBJ2-2, with 13 bases fitting TRBD2. CDR1 is MNHEY, CDR2 SMNVEV, per germline (reference sequence). V gave up 6 bases and J gave up 5 bases; unmatched junction bases: 3. The CDR3 is 15 residues long. The CDR3 DNA follows: TGTGCCAGCAGACAGGGACTAGCGGGAACCGGGGAGCTGTTTTTT. Translating it yields CASRQGLAGTGELFF.

This rearrangement joins TRBV29-1 to TRBJ1-2; 8 nucleotides align to TRBD1. This CDR3 region has 13 residues. Germline V gene data show CDR1 as SQVTM and CDR2 as ANQGSEA. Trimming took 3 bases from V and 3 from J; bases not matched to a gene: 3. CDR3 coding DNA: TGCAGCGTTGACCTACAGGGGGACTATGGCTACACCTTC. It yields the protein CSVDLQGDYGYTF.

This sequence joins TRBV2 and TRBJ2-5; TRBD1 might be the D (6 bases). Germline V gene sequence: CDR1 SNHLY, CDR2 FYNNEI. Trimming stripped 7 bases from V and 2 bases from J, with 14 bases between. This CDR3 is 14 amino acids long. CDR3 in amino acids: CASNPRTVQETQYF. CDR3 in DNA: TGTGCCAGCAACCCACGGACAGTACAAGAGACCCAGTACTTC.

The chain couples TRBV7-9 to TRBJ1-1; 10 bases agree with TRBD1. With V trimmed by 5 bases and J by 1 base, 10 bases remained unmatched. The germline gives CDR1 SEHNR, CDR2 FQNEAQ (reference sequence). The CDR3 has 17 amino acids. The CDR3 bases are TGTGCCAGCAGCCCTCCCGGGACAGGGGTGAGGAACACTGAAGCTTTCTTT. Protein product: CASSPPGTGVRNTEAFF.

CDR3 bases: TGCGCCAGCAGTGGGAGCTACGAGCAGTACTTC. Amino acids: CASSGSYEQYF. V is TRBV10-2 and J is TRBJ2-7; D uncertain. Trimming stripped 4 bases from V and 3 bases from J, with 4 bases between. This CDR3 has 11 amino acids. CDR1 is WSHSY and CDR2 is SAAADI in the germline V gene.